These T cell receptor beta chains were read from a single sample in a study of patients and donors after allogeneic stem cell transplantation. Using its own MiXCR run on the RT-PCR reads, TCRdb lists one record per CDR3 protein. The sample holds about a million distinct CDR3 sequences, roughly 18% seen once. The sample comprised blood, either unsorted or a sorted T cell fraction (not recorded which). The receptors come from a human donor who was either an allogeneic HSCT recipient or a stem cell or donor lymphocyte infusion donor (not recorded which). It is not recorded whose cells these are; they may come from a transplant donor. The CDR3 runs from the conserved cysteine through the conserved F or W. D genes are given only for firm matches. The size of a clone is reported for some rows only, either as once, few or many, or as a class for expanded clones.

length	V	D	size	J	DNA	CDR3
13	TRBV30	-	-	TRBJ2-1	TGTGCCTGGGACCCAAGCTCCTACAATGAGCAGTTCTTC	CAWDPSSYNEQFF
14	TRBV10-3	-	few	TRBJ1-5	TGTGCCATCAGTGCAGGATCGAACAATCAGCCCCAGCATTTT	CAISAGSNNQPQHF
17	TRBV3-1	TRBD1	few	TRBJ2-3	TGTGCCAGCAGCCAAGATCGAGGACAGGGGGCAGGGGATACGCAGTATTTT	CASSQDRGQGAGDTQYF
14	TRBV3-1	-	-	TRBJ2-2	TGTGCCAGCAGCCAACCCCTCAATAAAAGGGAGCTGTTTTTT	CASSQPLNKRELFF
12	TRBV7-9	-	few	TRBJ2-7	TGTGCCAGCAGCGCGGCTGGGGGCGAGCAGTACTTC	CASSAAGGEQYF
13	TRBV25-1	-	few	TRBJ2-1	TGTGCCAGCAGTGACTCTAGGTGGAGTGAGCAGTTCTTC	CASSDSRWSEQFF
15	TRBV15	-	few	TRBJ2-2	TGTGCCACCAGCAGAGATCTTAGAGGGACCGGGGAGCTGTTTTTT	CATSRDLRGTGELFF
15	TRBV10-3	TRBD1	few	TRBJ1-2	TGTGCCATCAGTGACCCGGGACAGGCGTTCTATGGCTACACCTTC	CAISDPGQAFYGYTF
16	TRBV5-6	TRBD1	-	TRBJ1-5	TGTGCCAGCAGCTGGAGCACAGGGGATAGCAATCAGCCCCAGCATTTT	CASSWSTGDSNQPQHF
11	TRBV30	-	-	TRBJ2-3	TGTGCCTGGAGTGCCGGAGATACGCAGTATTTT	CAWSAGDTQYF
16	TRBV5-5	TRBD1	-	TRBJ1-2	TGTGCCAGCAGCGCGAAAACTCCGGGACAGAGCTATGGCTACACCTTC	CASSAKTPGQSYGYTF
15	TRBV10-3	-	-	TRBJ1-2	TGTGCCACCTCTAGTAGTTTGAGGGAGTTGCATGGCTACACCTTC	CATSSSLRELHGYTF
14	TRBV7-9	-	-	TRBJ1-4	TGTGCCAGCAGCTTAGGGCAGGAGAATGAAAAACTGTTTTTT	CASSLGQENEKLFF
14	TRBV20-1	TRBD2	many	TRBJ2-1	TGCAGTGCTATGACTAGCGGGAGGGTCAATGAGCAGTTCTTC	CSAMTSGRVNEQFF
14	TRBV6-1	TRBD2	few	TRBJ2-5	TGTGCCAGCAGGGGACTAGCCCTACAAGAGACCCAGTACTTC	CASRGLALQETQYF
13	TRBV20-1	TRBD1	once	TRBJ1-2	TGCAGTGCCGTCCCGACAGGGAGCTATGGCTACACCTTC	CSAVPTGSYGYTF
12	TRBV10-3	-	many	TRBJ1-5	TGTGCCATCAGTCACAGCAATCAGCCCCAGCATTTT	CAISHSNQPQHF
17	TRBV6-2/TRBV6-3	-	-	TRBJ2-3	TGTGCCAGCAGTCACCTGACTACCAAAACTTTCACAGATACGCAGTATTTT	CASSHLTTKTFTDTQYF
18	TRBV4-3	-	-	TRBJ2-2	TGCGCCAGCAGCCAAGACCTTCAGGGAGGGGGTAACACCGGGGAGCTGTTTTTT	CASSQDLQGGGNTGELFF
13	TRBV13	-	few	TRBJ2-1	TGTGCCAGCAGCTTACAAGCGCCCAATGAGCAGTTCTTC	CASSLQAPNEQFF